One T cell receptor beta chain is described in this entry. These data belong to a study of cytomegalovirus exposure and HLA in healthy donors. J was trimmed by 3 bases and V by 4 bases; bases with no gene match: 11. Germline lookup yields CDR1 KGHSH and CDR2 LQKENI. The CDR3 runs to 17 residues. Primers included in the PCR were 60 Vbeta and 13 Jbeta primers. Here immunoSEQ multiplex PCR was the method, and the copy in TCRdb shows in-frame clones only, minus some. The sample includes some 200,000 clones, more than 75% of them seen just once. Sequenced sample: PBMCs. The rearrangement joins TRBV18 to TRBJ2-2; 7 bases align to TRBD1. The receptor comes from a woman in her thirties or forties in good health and CMV-seronegative. CDR3: CASSLQRAGGYTGELFF. DNA of the CDR3: TGTGCCAGCTCACTTCAACGGGCAGGGGGTTACACCGGGGAGCTGTTTTTT. Complete variable domain (other parts from reference TRBV18 and TRBJ2-2): NAGVMQNPRHLVRRRGQEARLRCSPMKGHSHVYWYRQLPEEGLKFMVYLQKENIIDESGMPKERFSAEFPKEGPSILRIQQVVRGDSAAYFCASSLQRAGGYTGELFFGEGSRLTVL.